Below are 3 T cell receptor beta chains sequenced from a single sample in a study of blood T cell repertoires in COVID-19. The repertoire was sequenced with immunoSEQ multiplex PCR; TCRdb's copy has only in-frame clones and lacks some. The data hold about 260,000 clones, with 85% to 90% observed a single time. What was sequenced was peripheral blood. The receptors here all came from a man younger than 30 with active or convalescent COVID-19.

Written as DNA, the CDR3 is TGTGCCAGCAGCTTAAGCCTAGCGGCCGGAGAGACCCAGTACTTC. This translates into CASSLSLAAGETQYF. The rearrangement joins TRBV7-2 to TRBJ2-5; 7 bases are a match to TRBD2. J gave up 4 bases and V 2 bases, and 7 bases lay outside the gene matches. CDR1 is SGHTA and CDR2 is FQGNSA in the germline V gene. CDR3 length: 15 residues. Full variable domain (rest looked up from reference TRBV7-2 and TRBJ2-5): GAGVSQSPSNKVTEKGKDVELRCDPISGHTALYWYRQSLGQGLEFLIYFQGNSAPDKSGLPSDRFSAERTGGSVSTLTIQRTQQEDSAVYLCASSLSLAAGETQYFGPGTRLLVL.

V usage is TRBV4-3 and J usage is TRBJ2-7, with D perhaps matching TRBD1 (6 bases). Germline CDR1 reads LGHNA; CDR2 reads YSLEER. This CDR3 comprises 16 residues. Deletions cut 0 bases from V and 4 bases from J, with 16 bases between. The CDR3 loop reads CASSQDRAAGVYEQYF. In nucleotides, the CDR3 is TGCGCCAGCAGCCAAGATCGGGCGGCAGGGGTTTACGAGCAGTACTTC.

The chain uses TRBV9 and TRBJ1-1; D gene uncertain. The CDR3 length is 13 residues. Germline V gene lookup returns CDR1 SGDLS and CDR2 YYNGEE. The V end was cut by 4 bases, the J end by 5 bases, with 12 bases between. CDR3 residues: CASSKYEETEAFF. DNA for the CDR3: TGTGCCAGCAGCAAATACGAGGAGACTGAAGCTTTCTTT.